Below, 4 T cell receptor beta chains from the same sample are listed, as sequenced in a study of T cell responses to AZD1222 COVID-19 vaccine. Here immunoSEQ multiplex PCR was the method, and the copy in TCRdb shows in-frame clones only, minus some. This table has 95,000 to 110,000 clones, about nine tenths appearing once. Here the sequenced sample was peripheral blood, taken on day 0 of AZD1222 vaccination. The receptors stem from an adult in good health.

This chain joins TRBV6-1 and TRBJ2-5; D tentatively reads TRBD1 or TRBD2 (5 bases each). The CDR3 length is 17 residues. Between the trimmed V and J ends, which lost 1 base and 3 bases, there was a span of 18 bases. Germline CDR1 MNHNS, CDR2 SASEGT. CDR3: CASSEERTLVGEETQYF. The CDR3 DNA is TGTGCCAGCAGTGAAGAAAGAACTTTAGTGGGGGAAGAGACCCAGTACTTC.

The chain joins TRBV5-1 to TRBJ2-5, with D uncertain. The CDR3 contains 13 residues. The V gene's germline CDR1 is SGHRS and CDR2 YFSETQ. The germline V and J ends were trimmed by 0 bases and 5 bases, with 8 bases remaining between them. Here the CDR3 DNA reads TGCGCCAGCAGCTTGGAACTGGATGAGACCCAGTACTTC. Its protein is CASSLELDETQYF.

CDR3 coding DNA: TGTGCCAGCAGCCCCAGAGTGGGGGACTACACAGATACGCAGTATTTT. Its translation: CASSPRVGDYTDTQYF. The chain links TRBV9 to TRBJ2-3, with 7 bases fitting TRBD2. Germline values: CDR1 SGDLS, CDR2 YYNGEE. The length of the CDR3 is 16 residues. The V segment lost 4 bases and the J segment 2 bases; nucleotides outside the gene matches: 10.

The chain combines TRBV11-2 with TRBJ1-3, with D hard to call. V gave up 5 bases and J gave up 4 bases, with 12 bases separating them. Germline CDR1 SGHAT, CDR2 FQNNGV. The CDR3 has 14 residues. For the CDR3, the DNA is TGTGCCAGCAGCCCCAACGGTGGGGGAAACACCATATATTTT. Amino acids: CASSPNGGGNTIYF. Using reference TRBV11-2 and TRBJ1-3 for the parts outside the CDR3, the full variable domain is EAGVAQSPRYKIIEKRQSVAFWCNPISGHATLYWYQQILGQGPKLLIQFQNNGVVDDSQLPKDRFSAERLKGVDSTLKIQPAKLEDSAVYLCASSPNGGGNTIYFGEGSWLTVV.